Listed below are T cell receptor beta chains from one sample, sequenced in a study of blood T cell repertoires in COVID-19. The assay was immunoSEQ multiplex PCR, and TCRdb's table has in-frame clones only and misses some. Here the sample spans some 100,000 clones, about 80% being singletons. Sequenced material: peripheral blood. The source is a woman aged 45-59 years with acute or convalescent COVID-19. The CDR3 runs from the conserved cysteine through the conserved F or W. A D gene is named only where the DNA matches it firmly. Only some rows state a clone size, as once, few, many or a class for expanded clones.

>TRBJ1-1|TRBD1|TRBV29-1|.
CSVVRDRRRMNTEAFF
TGCAGCGTTGTACGGGACAGGAGGAGGATGAACACTGAAGCTTTCTTT
>TRBJ1-5|.|TRBV3-1/TRBV3-2|.
CASSQGGNQPQHF
TGTGCCAGCAGCCAGGGGGGGAATCAGCCCCAGCATTTT
>TRBJ2-3|.|TRBV3-1/TRBV3-2|.
CASSHYPSTDTQYF
TGTGCCAGCAGCCACTACCCTAGCACAGATACGCAGTATTTT
>TRBJ1-2|TRBD1|TRBV14|.
CASSRPGQVYGYTF
TGTGCCAGCAGCCGCCCAGGACAGGTTTATGGCTACACCTTC
>TRBJ1-2|.|TRBV2|few
CASIGGLNYGYTF
TGTGCCAGCATAGGGGGACTAAACTATGGCTACACCTTC
>TRBJ1-3|TRBD1|TRBV18|once
CASSPPGQGESGNTIYF
TGTGCCAGCTCACCACCGGGACAGGGGGAATCTGGAAACACCATATATTTT
>TRBJ2-7|.|TRBV4-1|.
CASSQDIYASYYEQYF
TGCGCCAGCAGCCAAGATATATACGCCAGTTACTACGAGCAGTACTTC
>TRBJ1-1|.|TRBV28|.
CASRPRNWGANTEAFF
TGTGCCAGCAGGCCCCGGAACTGGGGCGCGAACACTGAAGCTTTCTTT
>TRBJ1-6|.|TRBV18|.
CASSPQGHYNSPLHF
TGTGCCAGCTCACCCCAGGGACACTATAATTCACCCCTCCACTTT
>TRBJ1-2|TRBD1|TRBV30|.
CAWRGQFYGYTF
TGTGCCTGGAGGGGACAGTTCTATGGCTACACCTTC